This T cell receptor (beta chain) was captured by sequencing in a study of CD8+CD57+ T cells in acquired aplastic anemia (dated 2018 in TCRdb). In terms of the full investigation: Extracted DNA from sorted CD4+ and CD8+ cells averaged around 3.3 ug, ranging from roughly 0.17 to 30 ug. CD8+CD57+ expansion was defined as a frequency above the mean frequency observed in healthy subjects. The full study reports these points: Around 30 CD8+ CDR3 sequences were found in both patients and controls but appeared to be highly expressed in patients and within the immunodominant clones of the patients. No significant difference in CD8+ Simpson's diversity was found between patients and healthy controls (P=0.060).

The CDR3 spans 13 residues, from the cysteine through the phenylalanine. The entry retains the CDR3 DNA only, 39 bases that are in frame from base 1. In the germline V gene, CDR1 corresponds to MNHNS and CDR2 to SASEGT. Trimming takes 5 bases from V and 6 bases from J, and the germline ends sit 14 bases apart. Flow cytometry had shown CD8+CD57+ cell expansion in the patients selected for sequencing. Every patient had severe acquired aplastic anemia, diagnosed using the International Study of Aplastic Anemia and Agranulocytosis and Camitta criteria. No patient had received any therapy when blood was sampled. The study deep-sequenced TCR repertoires of sorted CD4+ and CD8+ blood T cells from severe aplastic anemia patients and healthy subjects. Patients were enrolled under clinicaltrials.gov protocols 00001620, 01623167, 00001397, 00071045, 00081523 and 00961064 in the USA. Ficoll-Paque density gradient centrifugation was used to isolate peripheral blood mononuclear cells. Before DNA extraction, CD4+ and CD8+ T cells were sorted with FACS or magnetic beads.

Genomic DNA was used as template for profiling of TCR beta VDJ combinations and CDR3 sequences. An Illumina HiSeq 2000 was used for TCR repertoire sequencing. Regarding the original processing steps: Repertoire assessment relied on Simpson's diversity index, CDR3 size and DJ length profiles, and TRBV/TRBJ rearrangement plots. The immunodominant clone was defined as the most abundant DNA sequence in deep sequencing data. CDR3 amino acid sequences were checked for sharing between subjects and were compared against published repertoires and the VDJdb database. The public reads were reprocessed in TCRdb via fastp at Q25 and MiXCR, keeping in-frame beta chains. Every CDR3 protein is listed once, alongside the most common genes and DNA of its rows. These V and J calls originate from TCRdb's pipeline instead of the authors' own analysis. This sample is represented by some 170,000 distinct CDR3 sequences; around half of them were singletons. The ten top clones hold about 1.2% of the sample.

On this clonotype: This clone's antigen is unknown. No base quality values were provided; no much bigger clone lies one nucleotide off.

This TCR was sampled from a human donor with aplastic anemia. The specimen sequenced was sorted CD4+, CD8+, or CD8+CD57+ T cells (not recorded which) from PBMCs. In this chain, TRBV6-1 is recombined with TRBJ2-7, with the D call perhaps TRBD1 or TRBD2, each one matching 5 bases. The CDR3 loop reads CASSLGPSGEQYF. The sequenced DNA is TGTGCCAGCAGTCTGGGACCCTCGGGCGAGCAGTACTTC.